This is a list of T cell receptor beta chains from one sample in a study of T cell changes during pregnancy in multiple sclerosis. Only in-frame clones appear in the TCRdb table, and some are missing; sequencing was by immunoSEQ multiplex PCR. This table has tens of thousands of clones, 85% to 90% appearing once. Sample: CD4+ T cells from peripheral blood mononuclear cells, taken in the first trimester of pregnancy. The receptors here all came from a female donor with multiple sclerosis, enrolled in a pregnancy study. CDR3s include the opening cysteine and the closing phenylalanine or tryptophan. A D gene is named only where the DNA matches it firmly. The size entry is marked missing in some rows and otherwise reads once, few, many or a size class.

>TRBV7-2|TRBJ1-5|TRBD1|.
CASSADRVDQPQHF
TGTGCCAGCAGCGCAGACAGGGTGGATCAGCCCCAGCATTTT
>TRBV5-1|TRBJ2-3|.|.
CASSFQGILTDTQYF
TGCGCCAGCAGCTTCCAGGGGATACTCACAGATACGCAGTATTTT
>TRBV5-4|TRBJ2-2|.|.
CASSLVGSTGELFF
TGTGCCAGCAGCTTGGTGGGCAGCACCGGGGAGCTGTTTTTT
>TRBV5-4|TRBJ1-1|.|.
CASSSGTTRNTEAFF
TGTGCCAGCAGCTCAGGGACAACCAGGAACACTGAAGCTTTCTTT
>TRBV25-1|TRBJ2-6|.|.
CASSPGAGANVLTF
TGTGCCAGCAGCCCAGGGGCCGGGGCCAACGTCCTGACTTTC
>TRBV6-1|TRBJ1-1|.|once
CASSDIGASEAFF
TGTGCCAGCAGTGATATAGGGGCGAGTGAAGCTTTCTTT
>TRBV5-1|TRBJ2-2|TRBD2|.
CASSDGRAAGELFF
TGCGCCAGCAGCGATGGGAGGGCGGCAGGGGAGCTGTTTTTT
>TRBV7-2|TRBJ2-7|TRBD2|.
CASSLARLAGGPNEQYF
TGTGCCAGCAGCTTAGCCAGACTAGCGGGAGGGCCGAACGAGCAGTACTTC
>TRBV11-1|TRBJ1-2|TRBD1|once
CASSRTGSNYGYTF
TGTGCCAGCAGCCGGACAGGGTCTAACTATGGCTACACCTTC
>TRBV19|TRBJ2-2|.|.
CASRAEGPGELFF
TGTGCCAGTAGAGCGGAAGGGCCCGGGGAGCTGTTTTTT
>TRBV2|TRBJ2-6|TRBD2|.
CASQREGAGANVLTF
TGTGCCAGCCAGCGGGAGGGCGCCGGGGCCAACGTCCTGACTTTC
>TRBV11-2|TRBJ2-3|TRBD2|few
CASSLRTSGGTQYF
TGTGCCAGCAGCTTACGGACTAGCGGGGGAACGCAGTATTTT
>TRBV4-2|TRBJ2-7|TRBD2|.
CASSQDPAGGSEQYF
TGTGCCAGCAGCCAAGATCCAGCGGGAGGATCAGAGCAGTACTTC
>TRBV15|TRBJ1-4|.|.
CATSRDRGEEKLFF
TGTGCCACCAGCAGAGATCGGGGGGAAGAAAAACTGTTTTTT
>TRBV7-9|TRBJ1-4|TRBD1|.
CASSPGQGSEKLFF
TGTGCCAGCAGCCCGGGACAGGGAAGTGAAAAACTGTTTTTT